Listed here are 9 T cell receptor beta chains from one sample, sequenced in a study of blood T cell dynamics during melanoma immunotherapy. Time point given: week 3, after first cycle of checkpoint inhibitor. Using immunoSEQ multiplex PCR, the repertoire was profiled, and TCRdb retains in-frame clones only, with some absent. The sample consists of about 19,000 clones, 70% to 90% of them appearing once. The input for sequencing was blood, taken from a patient treated with checkpoint blockade. These TCRs come from a human donor with melanoma.

V gene TRBV11-2 combines with J gene TRBJ2-1; maybe TRBD1 (5 bases). Per the germline V gene, CDR1 is SGHAT and CDR2 is FQNNGV. The CDR3 is made up of 13 amino acids. V was cut by 1 base and J by 8 bases, with 9 bases left in between. The CDR3: CASSLAQGDEQFF. The CDR3, as DNA: TGTGCCAGCAGCTTAGCGCAGGGCGATGAGCAGTTCTTC.

This clone was counted once. The rearrangement uses TRBV6-5 and TRBJ2-2; no clear D gene. The CDR3 consists of 13 residues. Trimming stripped 2 bases from V and 6 bases from J, with 7 bases between. Germline CDR1 and CDR2: MNHEY and SVGAGI. CDR3 nucleotides: TGTGCCAGCAGTTACCAAGGGTCCGGGGAGCTGTTTTTT. Its protein product is CASSYQGSGELFF.

This chain joins TRBV27 and TRBJ1-4; weak D call: TRBD1 (6 bases). Germline CDR1 reads MNHEY; CDR2 reads SMNVEV (reference sequence). The CDR3 contains 16 residues. Trimming stripped 1 base from V and 8 bases from J, with 17 bases between. Here the CDR3 reads CASSLWGRGLGEKLFF. DNA for the CDR3: TGTGCCAGCAGTTTATGGGGGCGGGGGCTTGGGGAAAAACTGTTTTTT. Full variable domain (remainder filled in from reference TRBV27 and TRBJ1-4): EAQVTQNPRYLITVTGKKLTVTCSQNMNHEYMSWYRQDPGLGLRQIYYSMNVEVTDKGDVPEGYKVSRKEKRNFPLILESPSPNQTSLYFCASSLWGRGLGEKLFFGSGTQLSVL.

This chain connects TRBV28 to TRBJ2-2, with D perhaps matching TRBD1 (6 bases). The V end lost 5 bases, the J end lost 4 bases, and 14 bases lay between the germline ends. CDR3 size: 15 residues. Per the germline V gene, CDR1 is MDHEN and CDR2 is SYDVKM. Here the CDR3 reads CASSVTGTFTGELFF. The CDR3 bases are TGTGCCAGCAGTGTTACAGGGACGTTCACCGGGGAGCTGTTTTTT.

This chain joins TRBV7-2 and TRBJ2-7, with 11 positions matching TRBD2. The CDR3 loop spans 17 amino acids. Germline CDR1 and CDR2: SGHTA and FQGNSA. Unmatched junction bases numbered 11, after V lost 5 bases and J lost 2 bases. The CDR3 is CASSPHPGLAVAYEQYF. In DNA, the CDR3 is TGTGCCAGCAGCCCCCATCCGGGACTAGCGGTCGCCTACGAGCAGTACTTC.

J is TRBJ1-4 and V is TRBV28; D ambiguous. CDR1 is MDHEN and CDR2 is SYDVKM in the germline V gene. The CDR3 extends over 12 amino acids. Trimming took off 3 bases at V and 11 bases at J, with 10 bases between the two ends. The CDR3 loop reads CASSFINGKLFF. In nucleotides, the CDR3 is TGTGCCAGCAGTTTCATCAACGGGAAACTGTTTTTT. The entire variable domain, with the rest obtained from reference TRBV28 and TRBJ1-4, is as follows: DVKVTQSSRYLVKRTGEKVFLECVQDMDHENMFWYRQDPGLGLRLIYFSYDVKMKEKGDIPEGYSVSREKKERFSLILESASTNQTSMYLCASSFINGKLFFGSGTQLSVL.

The chain joins TRBV19 to TRBJ1-1; D remains ambiguous. Trimming stripped 4 bases from V and 5 bases from J, with 8 bases between. CDR1 is LNHDA, CDR2 SQIVND, per germline (reference sequence). The CDR3 has 12 residues. The CDR3 bases are TGTGCCAGTAGTACGGGGAGTACTGAAGCTTTCTTT. The encoded protein is CASSTGSTEAFF.

The rearrangement uses TRBV7-2 and TRBJ2-2; D remains unclear. CDR3 size: 15 residues. Between the trimmed V and J ends, which lost 1 base and 4 bases, there was a span of 10 bases. Germline-derived CDR1 and CDR2 are SGHTA and FQGNSA. CDR3 region: CASSLEVAFTGELFF. Here the CDR3 DNA reads TGTGCCAGCAGCTTAGAAGTGGCTTTCACCGGGGAGCTGTTTTTT.

Turning to this clone: The identical CDR3 is also encoded by other nucleotide sequences in the sample. This chain connects TRBV7-2 to TRBJ2-5, with D hard to call. Between the trimmed V and J ends, which lost 1 base and 1 base, there was a span of 4 bases. Per the germline V gene, CDR1 is SGHTA and CDR2 is FQGNSA. The CDR3 consists of 13 residues. The CDR3 nucleotides are TGTGCCAGCAGCTTAGGGCGCCAAGAGACCCAGTACTTC. It codes for CASSLGRQETQYF.